This TCR beta chain was recorded in a study of T cells after yellow fever vaccination. CDR3 length equals 14 residues. The V end lost 4 bases, the J end lost 4 bases, and 14 bases lay between the germline ends. Germline V CDR1 and CDR2: SGDLS, YYNGEE. This clonotype was detected many times. TCR cDNA was made by 5'RACE template switching, adding a universal primer site and UMIs. Via MiXCR, TCRdb re-called the 5' RACE reads, giving one row per CDR3 protein. The table has roughly 49,000 distinct CDR3 sequences, roughly 7.4% seen once. Sequencing was performed on CD8+ T cells sorted from PBMCs, taken around 15 days after the first yellow fever vaccination. The chain couples TRBV9 to TRBJ1-1, with D possibly matching TRBD1 (6 bases). The clonotype comes from a man aged 18 to 29 who received the YFV17D yellow fever vaccine. The DNA of the CDR3 is TGTGCCAGCAGCATGACAGGTCTGGGCACTGAAGCTTTCTTT. This codes for CASSMTGLGTEAFF.